One and the same sample provided the 22 T cell receptor beta chains below, sequenced in a study of tissue T cells after allogeneic stem cell transplantation. Method: immunoSEQ multiplex PCR; TCRdb's copy keeps in-frame clones and lacks some. Found here are 20,000 to 25,000 clones, around 77% of them singletons; the top ten hold around 0.62%. Sequencing was performed on spleen. Every receptor here comes from a female BALB/c mouse in good health. For this mouse line, the MHC haplotype is H2-d.

A word on this clone: The gene symbols are mouse symbols. Read data end 1 residue before the CDR3 end; the end is taken from the germline J gene. This rearrangement joins TRBV5 to TRBJ1-5; D ambiguous. The CDR3 spans 14 residues. The germline V gene encodes CDR1 LGHNA and CDR2 YNLKQL (reference sequence). V was cut by 2 bases and J by 0 bases, with 5 bases left in between. The CDR3 loop reads CASSQQYNNQAPLF. The CDR3 DNA, read in part, is TGTGCCAGCAGCCAACAATATAACAACCAGGCTCCGCTT.

Of note for this clone: The genes are named according to mouse. The read is 1 residue too short to cover the CDR3 end, so that end is filled in from the germline J gene. The rearrangement uses TRBV31 and TRBJ2-2; possible D gene TRBD1, 6 bases. Trimming took off 0 bases at V and 4 bases at J, with 9 bases between the two ends. CDR1 is GKSSPN and CDR2 is SITVG in the germline V gene. The CDR3 runs to 14 residues. CDR3 DNA, as far as it was read: TGTGCCTGGAGTCTGGACAGCTTCACCGGGCAGCTCTAC. This translates into CAWSLDSFTGQLY. The entire CDR3 protein reads CAWSLDSFTGQLYF.

Of note for this clone: Germline and genes here are mouse. The read falls 1 residue short of the CDR3 end, and the missing part is taken from the germline J gene. This sequence joins TRBV1 and TRBJ1-4; weak D call: TRBD1 (5 bases). Germline V gene lookup returns CDR1 NSQYPW and CDR2 LRSPGD (reference sequence). The CDR3 runs 16 residues. V dropped 1 base and J dropped 0 bases, with 9 bases sitting between them. CDR3 residues: CTCSAAGHLSNERLFF. The covered CDR3 bases are TGCACCTGCAGTGCAGCCGGACATCTTTCCAACGAAAGATTATTT.

As to this clone: The genes are named according to mouse. The CDR3 end lies 1 residue beyond the end of the read and is filled in from the germline J gene. This chain joins TRBV20 and TRBJ1-4; tentative D call: TRBD1 (6 bases). The V and J ends lost 3 bases and 0 bases respectively, with 8 bases between them. The CDR3 covers 14 residues. Germline loops: CDR1 GFQATS, CDR2 STVNSAI. CDR3 DNA, as far as it was read: TGTGGTGCTAGAGGGACAATTTCCAACGAAAGATTATTT. It specifies CGARGTISNERLF. The whole CDR3 region reads CGARGTISNERLFF.

On this clone itself: Gene names are mouse gene names. The read finishes 1 residue shy of the CDR3 end, and the germline J gene is used to complete it. Other DNA sequences in the sample encode the same CDR3. The chain employs TRBV13-1 and TRBJ1-5; D gene ambiguous. Germline V gene lookup returns CDR1 NSHNY and CDR2 SYGAGN. V was clipped by 2 bases and J by 3 bases, with 3 bases between them. CDR3 length: 12 amino acids. The CDR3 spells CASSEGNQAPLF. The DNA read from the CDR3 is TGTGCCAGCAGTGAGGGCAACCAGGCTCCGCTT. The full variable domain, rest sourced from reference TRBV13-1 and TRBJ1-5, is EAAVTQSPRNKVTVTGGNVTLSCRQTNSHNYMYWYRQDTGHGLRLIHYSYGAGNLRIGDVPDGYKATRTTQEDFFLLLELASPSQTSLYFCASSEGNQAPLFGEGTRLSVL.

In the case of this clone: Germline and genes: mouse. With the read ending 1 residue before the CDR3 end, the germline J gene is used to fill in that end. This chain uses TRBV4 with TRBJ1-4, with TRBD1 matching over 8 bases. V was clipped by 5 bases and J by 6 bases; unmatched bases: 5. There are 14 residues in the CDR3. Per germline, CDR1 LGHDT and CDR2 YNNKQL (reference sequence). The CDR3 bases that were read are TGTGCCAGCAGCCTCAGGGGGCGCTACGAAAGATTATTT. It is translated as CASSLRGRYERLF. The whole CDR3 protein reads CASSLRGRYERLFF.

In its sample, this clone was seen a few times. The gene symbols are mouse symbols. Read sequence stops 1 residue before the CDR3 end, and the germline J gene provides the missing end. The V and J genes are TRBV14 and TRBJ1-5; TRBD1 is a possible D gene (6 bases). V lost 2 bases, J lost 3 bases, and 9 bases lay in between. Germline V gene data show CDR1 as SGHDT and CDR2 as FRDEAV. The CDR3 has 14 residues. The CDR3 sequence: CASSFGDTNQAPLF. The DNA read from the CDR3 is TGTGCCAGCAGTTTTGGGGACACCAACCAGGCTCCGCTT. Together with reference TRBV14 and TRBJ1-5, the CDR3 gives the full variable domain: EAGVTQSPRYAVLQEGQAVSFWCDPISGHDTLYWYQQPRDQGPQLLVYFRDEAVIDNSQLPSDRFSAVRPKGTNSTLKIQSAKQGDTATYLCASSFGDTNQAPLFGEGTRLSVL.

Turning to this clone: Gene names refer to mouse genes. The CDR3 end lies 1 residue beyond the end of the read and is filled in from the germline J gene. V usage is TRBV2 and J usage is TRBJ1-2; D is possibly TRBD1 (6 bases). Deletions cut 0 bases from V and 0 bases from J, with 11 bases between. Looked up from germline, CDR1 is LGHNA and CDR2 is YSYQKL. This CDR3 region has 16 residues. The covered CDR3 bases are TGTGCCAGCAGCCAAGATCTTGGGACAACAAACTCCGACTACACC. Protein sequence: CASSQDLGTTNSDYT. The whole CDR3 protein reads CASSQDLGTTNSDYTF.

This clone was found a few times. The germline and genes are mouse ones. Sequencing ends 1 residue short of the CDR3 end; the germline J gene provides the rest. J is TRBJ2-7 and V is TRBV4, with TRBD2 matching 9 bases. Per the germline V gene, CDR1 is LGHDT and CDR2 is YNNKQL (reference sequence). The CDR3 runs to 12 residues. With V trimmed by 6 bases and J by 4 bases, 1 base remained unmatched. The CDR3 here is CASRTGGYEQYF. CDR3 bases read: TGTGCCAGCAGGACTGGGGGTTATGAACAGTAC.

There are a few counts of this clone. Gene names and germline refer to mouse. Coverage ceases 1 residue before the CDR3 finishes, and the germline J gene fills in the end. The V call is TRBV20, the J call TRBJ1-4, with D possibly TRBD1 on 6 matching bases. Germline-derived CDR1 and CDR2 are GFQATS and STVNSAI. This CDR3 spans 13 amino acids. The germline V and J ends were trimmed by 3 bases and 7 bases, with 12 bases remaining between them. This CDR3 is CGARSGAGERLFF. CDR3 DNA (partial): TGTGGTGCTAGATCGGGGGCAGGCGAAAGATTATTT.

As for this clone: The genes are named according to mouse. The read halts 1 residue ahead of the CDR3 end, with the missing end drawn from the germline J gene. The chain uses TRBV16 and TRBJ2-3, with D possibly TRBD2 on 7 matching bases. The germline gives CDR1 SGHSA, CDR2 FRNQAP. V was trimmed by 3 bases and J by 3 bases, leaving 10 bases between them. The CDR3 totals 14 residues. The sequenced part of the CDR3 DNA is TGTGCAAGCAGCTTGGGGGGCGAAGCAGAAACGCTGTAT. Translated: CASSLGGEAETLY. The full CDR3 is CASSLGGEAETLYF.

On this clone: These gene names are mouse names. Coverage ceases 1 residue before the CDR3 finishes, and the germline J gene fills in the end. The rearrangement joins TRBV13-2 to TRBJ1-4; D remains ambiguous. CDR1 NNHNN and CDR2 SYGAGS come from the germline V gene (reference sequence). The CDR3 has 12 amino acids. The V end was cut by 4 bases, the J end by 6 bases, with 7 bases between. CDR3 DNA (partial): TGTGCCAGCGGTCCCCCGCACGAAAGATTATTT. This sequence encodes CASGPPHERLF. The whole CDR3 sequence reads CASGPPHERLFF.

Of note for this clone: Mouse gene names and germline throughout. The read stops 1 residue short of the end of the CDR3; the missing end is completed from the germline J gene. The rearrangement joins TRBV13-3 to TRBJ2-5; 10 bases map to TRBD2. Germline V lookup: CDR1 NNHDY, CDR2 SYVADS. After removal of 5 bases from V and 5 bases from J, the junction contained 5 bases not matched to a gene. The CDR3 consists of 14 residues. The covered CDR3 bases are TGTGCCAGCAGCCCTTCTGGGGGGGCAGACACCCAGTAC. It encodes CASSPSGGADTQY. The full CDR3 reads CASSPSGGADTQYF.

This clone was detected once. The germline and genes are mouse ones. The read stops 1 residue short of the end of the CDR3; the missing end is completed from the germline J gene. Other DNA sequences in the same sample also yield this CDR3. The rearrangement uses TRBV5 and TRBJ2-2, with D perhaps TRBD1 or TRBD2 (5 bases each). The germline V gene encodes CDR1 LGHNA and CDR2 YNLKQL (reference sequence). V was cut by 0 bases and J by 2 bases, with 10 bases left in between. CDR3 length: 16 amino acids. The CDR3 spells CASSQDSRGNTGQLYF. The sequenced CDR3 bases are TGTGCCAGCAGCCAAGACTCCCGGGGGAACACCGGGCAGCTCTAC.

Turning to this clone: Mouse gene names apply. The read finishes 1 residue shy of the CDR3 end, and the germline J gene is used to complete it. The chain recombines TRBV13-3 with TRBJ2-1; 9 positions agree with TRBD1. Germline loops: CDR1 NNHDY, CDR2 SYVADS. The J segment lost 6 bases and the V segment lost 4 bases, leaving 5 bases of the junction unmatched. The CDR3 consists of 14 residues. CDR3 sequence reads: CASSPGQGSAEQFF. The CDR3 DNA, read in part, is TGTGCCAGCAGTCCGGGACAGGGAAGTGCTGAGCAGTTC.

There are a few counts of this clone. Genes and germline come from the mouse. The CDR3 extends 1 residue past the end of the read, so its final part is completed from the germline J gene. The V call is TRBV3, the J call TRBJ2-7; weak D call: TRBD1 (6 bases). The germline V gene encodes CDR1 SNHLY and CDR2 FYNGKV (reference sequence). This CDR3 is built from 14 residues. Trimming took 4 bases from V and 0 from J, leaving 10 bases between them. The CDR3 sequence is CASSWDKVSYEQYF. The sequenced CDR3 bases are TGTGCCAGCAGCTGGGACAAAGTCTCCTATGAACAGTAC.

This clone was observed a few times. The gene symbols are mouse symbols. The missing CDR3 end, 1 residue past where the read stops, is filled in from the germline J gene. The V and J genes are TRBV13-1 and TRBJ1-3, with TRBD1 as a possible D gene (6 bases). The germline CDR1 and CDR2 sequences are NSHNY and SYGAGN. Trimming took 0 bases from V and 0 from J, leaving 10 bases between them. This CDR3 spans 16 amino acids. The CDR3 bases that were read are TGTGCCAGCAGTGATGCGGCAGGGGTTTCTGGAAATACGCTCTAT. It is translated as CASSDAAGVSGNTLY. The whole CDR3 is CASSDAAGVSGNTLYF.

Worth noting for this clone: Mouse germline and gene names are used. The read finishes 1 residue shy of the CDR3 end, and the germline J gene is used to complete it. The V gene is TRBV2, the J gene TRBJ2-7; no clear D. Trimming removed 0 bases at V and 0 bases at J, with 9 bases between. This CDR3 spans 15 amino acids. Looked up from germline, CDR1 is LGHNA and CDR2 is YSYQKL. Partial CDR3 DNA: TGTGCCAGCAGCCAAGATTTGCGGGACTCCTATGAACAGTAC. Translation: CASSQDLRDSYEQY. The entire CDR3 is CASSQDLRDSYEQYF.

Note on this clone: The germline and genes are mouse ones. The CDR3 end is not reached by the read, which stops 1 residue before it; the germline J gene fills it in. This chain joins TRBV30 and TRBJ2-4; possibly TRBD2 for D (5 bases). There are 12 residues in the CDR3. The V and J ends lost 3 bases and 2 bases respectively, with 6 bases between them. Germline CDR1 SQVVS, CDR2 ANEGSEA. The sequenced part of the CDR3 DNA is TGTAGTTCTAGTGGGGTTCAAAACACCTTGTAC. Translating gives CSSSGVQNTLY. The whole CDR3 sequence reads CSSSGVQNTLYF.

This clone appeared a few times. Gene names refer to mouse genes. The read halts 1 residue ahead of the CDR3 end, with the missing end drawn from the germline J gene. The chain couples TRBV19 to TRBJ2-7, with 9 bases identical to TRBD2. This CDR3 spans 17 amino acids. The V segment lost 2 bases and the J segment 0 bases; nucleotides outside the gene matches: 9. Germline V CDR1 and CDR2: FNHDT, SITEND (reference sequence). CDR3 DNA, as far as it was read: TGTGCCAGCAGTATTTGGGGGGGCTCGAGGAGCTCCTATGAACAGTAC. Translation gives CASSIWGGSRSSYEQY. The whole CDR3 is CASSIWGGSRSSYEQYF.

This clone was counted a few times. Genes here carry mouse names. The observed sequence ends 1 residue before the CDR3 terminus, with the missing tail filled in from the germline J gene. The chain carries TRBV19 and TRBJ1-4, with D uncertain. The germline V gene has CDR1 FNHDT and CDR2 SITEND (reference sequence). This CDR3 region has 14 residues. V lost 4 bases and J 0 bases, leaving 7 bases between the germline ends. The CDR3 sequence is CASSGHISNERLFF. The CDR3 DNA, read in part, is TGTGCCAGCAGTGGTCACATTTCCAACGAAAGATTATTT.

Details on this clone: Any gene name here is a mouse gene name. From the germline J gene comes the end of the CDR3, since the read stops 1 residue before it. J is TRBJ2-2 and V is TRBV13-2, with TRBD1 as a possible D gene (5 bases). The CDR3 contains 14 residues. V was clipped by 2 bases and J by 0 bases, with 5 bases between them. Per the germline V gene, CDR1 is NNHNN and CDR2 is SYGAGS (reference sequence). The sequenced part of the CDR3 DNA is TGTGCCAGCGGTGACAGGGCAAACACCGGGCAGCTCTAC. It specifies CASGDRANTGQLY. The entire CDR3 sequence reads CASGDRANTGQLYF.